Listed below are T cell receptor beta chains from one sample, sequenced in a study of blood T cell repertoires in COVID-19. TCRdb's copy holds only in-frame clones and misses some; the assay was immunoSEQ multiplex PCR. Among about 240,000 clones, about 89% were seen once, and the ten largest hold approximately 4.2%. The sample was PBMCs or T cells enriched from blood (not recorded which). These receptors all come from a young woman who had recovered from COVID-19. The CDR3 runs from the conserved cysteine through the conserved F or W. The order of the fields is D gene, V gene, clone size, J gene, CDR3 protein, CDR3 DNA. The D gene is left open where the match is weak. Some rows have no size entry. The others give once, few or many, or a class for an expanded clone.

TRBD1	TRBV13	.	TRBJ1-6	CASAVGQGDSPLHF	TGTGCCAGCGCGGTGGGACAGGGAGACTCACCCCTCCACTTT
.	TRBV7-8	.	TRBJ1-1	CASSLAGGNTEAFF	TGTGCCAGCAGCTTAGCGGGGGGAAACACTGAAGCTTTCTTT
TRBD2	TRBV5-4	.	TRBJ2-1	CASSQGLAGYNEQFF	TGTGCCAGCAGCCAGGGACTAGCGGGATACAATGAGCAGTTCTTC
.	TRBV29-1	.	TRBJ2-3	CSVEPPRGRGDTDTQYF	TGCAGCGTTGAACCCCCTCGGGGCAGGGGTGACACAGATACGCAGTATTTT
.	TRBV12-3/TRBV12-4	.	TRBJ2-7	CAPSEPGRHEQYF	TGTGCCCCGTCGGAGCCGGGTAGGCACGAGCAGTACTTC
.	TRBV6-5	.	TRBJ1-6	CASLTSSYNSPLHF	TGTGCCAGCCTTACCAGCTCCTATAATTCACCCCTCCACTTT
TRBD1	TRBV4-3	.	TRBJ1-2	CASSQQRQGSGFYGYTF	TGCGCCAGCAGCCAACAAAGACAGGGCTCGGGGTTTTATGGCTACACCTTC
TRBD1	TRBV20-1	.	TRBJ1-2	CSARRTGDYTF	TGCAGTGCTCGAAGGACAGGAGACTACACCTTC
.	TRBV6-1	.	TRBJ1-1	CASSEAGQNTEAFF	TGTGCCAGCAGTGAAGCGGGACAGAACACTGAAGCTTTCTTT
TRBD2	TRBV27	.	TRBJ2-3	CASSPGTSGRNTQYF	TGTGCCAGCAGTCCCGGGACTAGCGGGAGGAATACGCAGTATTTT
TRBD1	TRBV5-1	.	TRBJ2-1	CASSDRAPYNEQFF	TGCGCCAGCTCGGACAGGGCCCCCTACAATGAGCAGTTCTTC
.	TRBV28	.	TRBJ2-7	CASSLTFPLRSEQYF	TGTGCCAGCAGTTTAACTTTCCCTTTGCGTTCCGAGCAGTACTTC
TRBD1	TRBV19	.	TRBJ2-1	CASSIGGQTYNEQFF	TGTGCCAGTAGTATAGGGGGACAGACCTACAATGAGCAGTTCTTC
TRBD1	TRBV27	.	TRBJ2-1	CASSSLAGTAYNEQFF	TGTGCCAGCTCTTCTTTGGCCGGGACAGCGTACAATGAGCAGTTCTTC
TRBD1	TRBV19	.	TRBJ2-3	CASSIIGTASTDTQYF	TGTGCCAGTAGTATAATAGGGACAGCTAGCACAGATACGCAGTATTTT
TRBD2	TRBV7-9	once	TRBJ2-2	CASLGLVAGLNTGELFF	TGTGCCAGCCTCGGCTTAGTAGCGGGATTAAACACCGGGGAGCTGTTTTTT
TRBD2	TRBV6-2/TRBV6-3	once	TRBJ2-2	CASSYYRLAATGELFF	TGTGCCAGCAGTTACTACCGACTAGCGGCAACCGGGGAGCTGTTTTTT
.	TRBV28	.	TRBJ1-2	CASRLQGNNYGYTF	TGTGCCAGCAGGCTTCAGGGGAATAACTATGGCTACACCTTC
TRBD1	TRBV29-1	.	TRBJ2-1	CSAHVSGTGAHEQFF	TGCAGCGCCCACGTTTCCGGGACAGGGGCCCATGAGCAGTTCTTC
TRBD1	TRBV7-8	.	TRBJ1-5	CASSQIEWRGRQPQHF	TGTGCCAGCAGCCAAATAGAGTGGAGGGGGCGACAGCCCCAGCATTTT
.	TRBV7-2	.	TRBJ2-5	CASSLALQETQYF	TGTGCCAGCAGCTTAGCGCTACAAGAGACCCAGTACTTC
TRBD1	TRBV5-6	.	TRBJ1-5	CASSAAGDRAINQPQHF	TGTGCCAGCAGCGCGGCCGGGGACAGGGCCATCAATCAGCCCCAGCATTTT
TRBD2	TRBV2	.	TRBJ2-3	CASSFGLAGSTDTQYF	TGTGCCAGCAGTTTTGGACTAGCGGGAAGCACAGATACGCAGTATTTT
.	TRBV28	once	TRBJ1-1	CASSLHRDDTEAFF	TGTGCCAGCAGTTTACACAGGGATGACACTGAAGCTTTCTTT
TRBD1	TRBV19	.	TRBJ2-7	CASSMGTGTYEQYF	TGTGCCAGTAGTATGGGGACAGGGACCTACGAGCAGTACTTC
.	TRBV24-1	.	TRBJ1-5	CATSMAGGQPQHF	TGTGCCACCAGTATGGCGGGCGGGCAGCCCCAGCATTTT
.	TRBV5-1	.	TRBJ1-2	CASSLNQGPSYGYTF	TGCGCCAGCAGCTTGAACCAGGGGCCCTCCTATGGCTACACCTTC
.	TRBV9	.	TRBJ2-7	CASSVVEGEQYF	TGTGCCAGCAGCGTAGTTGAGGGAGAGCAGTACTTC
TRBD1	TRBV5-6	.	TRBJ2-7	CASSLDRDEQYF	TGTGCCAGCAGCCTCGACAGGGACGAGCAGTACTTC
TRBD2	TRBV10-3	once	TRBJ2-1	CAISGTSGRSYNEQFF	TGTGCCATCAGTGGGACTAGCGGCCGCTCCTACAATGAGCAGTTCTTC